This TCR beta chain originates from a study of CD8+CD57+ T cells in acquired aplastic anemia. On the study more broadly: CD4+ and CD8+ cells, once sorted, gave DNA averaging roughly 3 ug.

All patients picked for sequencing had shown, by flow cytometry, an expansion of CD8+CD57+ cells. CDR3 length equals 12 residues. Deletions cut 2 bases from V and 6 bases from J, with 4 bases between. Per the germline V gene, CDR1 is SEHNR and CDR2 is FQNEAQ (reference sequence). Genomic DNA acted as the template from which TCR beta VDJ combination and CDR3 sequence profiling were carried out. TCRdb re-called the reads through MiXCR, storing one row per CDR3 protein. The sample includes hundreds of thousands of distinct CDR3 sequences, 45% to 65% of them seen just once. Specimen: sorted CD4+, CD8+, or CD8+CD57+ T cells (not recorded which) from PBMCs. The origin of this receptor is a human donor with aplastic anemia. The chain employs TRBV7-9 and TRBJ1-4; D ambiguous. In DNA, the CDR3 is TGTGCCAGCAGCTTACGGGATGAAAAACTGTTTTTT. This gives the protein CASSLRDEKLFF.